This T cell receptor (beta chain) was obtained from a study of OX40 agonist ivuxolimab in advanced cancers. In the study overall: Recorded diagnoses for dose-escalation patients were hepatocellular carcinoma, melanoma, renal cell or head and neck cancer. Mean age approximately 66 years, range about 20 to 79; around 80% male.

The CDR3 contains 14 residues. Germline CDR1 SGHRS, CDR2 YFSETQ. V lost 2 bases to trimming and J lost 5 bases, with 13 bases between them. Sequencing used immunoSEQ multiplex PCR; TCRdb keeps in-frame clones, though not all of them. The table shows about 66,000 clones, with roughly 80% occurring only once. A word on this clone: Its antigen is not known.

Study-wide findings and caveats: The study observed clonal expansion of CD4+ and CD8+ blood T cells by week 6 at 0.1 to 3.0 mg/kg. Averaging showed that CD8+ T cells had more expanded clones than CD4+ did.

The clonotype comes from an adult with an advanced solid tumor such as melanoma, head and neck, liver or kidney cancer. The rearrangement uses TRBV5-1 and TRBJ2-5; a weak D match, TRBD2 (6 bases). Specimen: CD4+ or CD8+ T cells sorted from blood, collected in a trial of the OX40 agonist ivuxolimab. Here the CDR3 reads CASSFSGLTETQYF. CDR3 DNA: TGCGCCAGCAGCTTTTCGGGACTCACGGAGACCCAGTACTTC.